The text below deals with one T cell receptor beta chain. This sample was included in a study of blood T cell repertoires in COVID-19. Study context: T cells, B-cell-depleted T cells, or PBMCs provided the cDNA or gDNA that served as material.

From germline, CDR1 is MNHEY and CDR2 SMNVEV (reference sequence). The V segment lost 5 bases and the J segment 5 bases; nucleotides outside the gene matches: 4. This CDR3 spans 14 amino acids. Sequencing used immunoSEQ multiplex PCR; TCRdb keeps in-frame clones, though not all of them. This repertoire shows under 40,000 clones, 85% found once; its top ten account for about 14%. This chain uses TRBV27 with TRBJ1-5; 9 bases fit TRBD1. The clonotype originates from a human donor with acute or convalescent COVID-19. The donor label of this sample is uncertain. The sample comprised peripheral blood. The CDR3 region is CASSTQGAHQPQHF. In DNA, the CDR3 is TGTGCCAGCAGTACACAGGGGGCGCATCAGCCCCAGCATTTT.